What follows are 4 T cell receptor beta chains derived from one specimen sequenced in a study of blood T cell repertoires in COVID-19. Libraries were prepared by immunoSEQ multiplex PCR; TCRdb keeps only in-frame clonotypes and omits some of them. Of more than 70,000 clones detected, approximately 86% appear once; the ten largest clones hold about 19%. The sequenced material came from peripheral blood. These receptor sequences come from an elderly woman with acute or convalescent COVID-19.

For the CDR3, the DNA is TGCACCAGCAGCCAAGGGAGTCTAGCGGGGGAAAACGCCTACAATGAGCAGTTCTTC. Its translation: CTSSQGSLAGENAYNEQFF. The V gene is TRBV1, the J gene TRBJ2-1; TRBD2 was called by the table and not checked on the DNA. TRBV1 is listed as a pseudogene. CDR3 length: 19 residues.

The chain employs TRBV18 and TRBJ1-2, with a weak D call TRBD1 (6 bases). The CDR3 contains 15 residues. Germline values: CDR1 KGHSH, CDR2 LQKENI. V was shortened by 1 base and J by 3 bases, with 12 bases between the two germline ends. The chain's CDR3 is CASSPLSGEHYGYTF. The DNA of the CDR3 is TGTGCCAGCTCACCACTCTCAGGGGAGCACTATGGCTACACCTTC.

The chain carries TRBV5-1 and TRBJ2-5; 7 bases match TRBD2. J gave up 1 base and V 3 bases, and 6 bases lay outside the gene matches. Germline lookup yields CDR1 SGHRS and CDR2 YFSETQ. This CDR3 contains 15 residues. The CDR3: CASSWGRLAQETQYF. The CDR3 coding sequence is TGCGCCAGCAGCTGGGGTCGACTAGCCCAAGAGACCCAGTACTTC.

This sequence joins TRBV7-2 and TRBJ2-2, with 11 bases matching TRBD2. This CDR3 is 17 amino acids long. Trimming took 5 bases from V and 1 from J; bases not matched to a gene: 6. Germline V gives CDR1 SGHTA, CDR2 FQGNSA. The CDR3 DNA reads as TGTGCCAGCAGCCGGCGTAGCGGGGGGGGGAACACCGGGGAGCTGTTTTTT. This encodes CASSRRSGGGNTGELFF. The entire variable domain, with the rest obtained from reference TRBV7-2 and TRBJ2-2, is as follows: GAGVSQSPSNKVTEKGKDVELRCDPISGHTALYWYRQSLGQGLEFLIYFQGNSAPDKSGLPSDRFSAERTGGSVSTLTIQRTQQEDSAVYLCASSRRSGGGNTGELFFGEGSRLTVL.